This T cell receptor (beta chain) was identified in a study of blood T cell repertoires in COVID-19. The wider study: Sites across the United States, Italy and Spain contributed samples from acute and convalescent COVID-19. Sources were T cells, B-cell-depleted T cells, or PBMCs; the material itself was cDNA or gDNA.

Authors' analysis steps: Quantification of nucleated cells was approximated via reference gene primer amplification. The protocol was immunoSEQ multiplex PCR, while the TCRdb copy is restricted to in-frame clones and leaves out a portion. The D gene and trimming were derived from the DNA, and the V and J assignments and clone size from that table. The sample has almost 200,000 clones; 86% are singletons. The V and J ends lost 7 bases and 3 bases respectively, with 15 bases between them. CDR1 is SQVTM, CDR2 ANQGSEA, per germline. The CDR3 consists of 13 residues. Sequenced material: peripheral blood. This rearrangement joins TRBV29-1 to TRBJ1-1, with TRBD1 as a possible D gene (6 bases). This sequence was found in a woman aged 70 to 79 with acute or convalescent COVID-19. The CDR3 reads CSGGDRLHTEAFF. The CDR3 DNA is TGCAGCGGGGGCGACAGGCTCCACACTGAAGCTTTCTTT.